Below, 2 T cell receptor beta chains from the same sample are listed, as sequenced in a study of cytomegalovirus exposure and HLA in healthy donors (dated by TCRdb to between 2016 and 2019). Library construction relied on the immunoSEQ multiplex PCR assay. A mixture of 60 forward primers for TCR Vbeta segments and 13 reverse primers for TCR Jbeta segments was used in the multiplex PCR. Sourced from immuneACCESS, this table was stored by TCRdb with only in-frame sequences that have V and J called. A share of the clones is absent; for the studies checked, an unresolved V gene accounts for under half, and the remainder has no known explanation. Within this sample are fewer than 130,000 clones, with about 74% of them counted one time only. Clones ranked in the top ten supply roughly 5% of the sample. The specimen sequenced was PBMCs. The receptors were sampled from a female donor in good health and CMV-seropositive.

The V gene is TRBV19, the J gene TRBJ1-5; possible D gene TRBD1, 5 bases. The V end was cut by 7 bases, the J end by 0 bases, with 22 bases between. Germline CDR1 and CDR2: LNHDA and SQIVND (reference sequence). The CDR3 runs to 18 residues. The CDR3 DNA reads TGTGCCAGTAAACGGGAGCGTGGAAGGGGTTATAGCAATCAGCCCCAGCATTTT. Its translation: CASKRERGRGYSNQPQHF. The full variable domain, rest sourced from reference TRBV19 and TRBJ1-5, is DGGITQSPKYLFRKEGQNVTLSCEQNLNHDAMYWYRQDPGQGLRLIYYSQIVNDFQKGDIAEGYSVSREKKESFPLTVTSAQKNPTAFYLCASKRERGRGYSNQPQHFGDGTRLSIL.

The chain couples TRBV5-4 to TRBJ2-7; 7 bases agree with TRBD2. V trimming: 0 bases; J trimming: 0 bases; junction bases outside the gene matches: 6. The CDR3 loop spans 16 amino acids. Germline CDR1 is SGHNT and CDR2 is YYREEE (reference sequence). In DNA, the CDR3 is TGTGCCAGCAGCTTGGATCCTAGCGGAGTCTCCTACGAGCAGTACTTC. Protein: CASSLDPSGVSYEQYF.